Listed below are T cell receptor beta chains from one sample, sequenced in a study of cytomegalovirus exposure and HLA in healthy donors. Here immunoSEQ multiplex PCR was the method, and the copy in TCRdb shows in-frame clones only, minus some. The sample includes over 100,000 clones, approximately 82% of them seen just once. The sample was PBMCs. The receptors originated from a female donor in good health and CMV-seronegative. The CDR3 runs from the conserved cysteine through the conserved F or W. D genes are given only for firm matches. Size is omitted from some rows. Given values are once, few, many or a class for expanded clones.

V gene	clone size	D gene	J gene	CDR3 DNA	CDR3 protein
TRBV29-1	-	-	TRBJ2-1	TGCAGCGGGAGGGCGGCTAATTCCTACAATGAGCAGTTCTTC	CSGRAANSYNEQFF
TRBV29-1	-	-	TRBJ2-1	TGCAGCGTCAACCCGGGGGTGAGGGATGAGCAGTTCTTC	CSVNPGVRDEQFF
TRBV10-3	-	TRBD1	TRBJ2-7	TGTGCCATCAGCCCACCGGGACAGGGGGGGCAGTACTTC	CAISPPGQGGQYF
TRBV6-6	-	TRBD1	TRBJ2-7	TGTGCCAGCAGCACGGGGACAGGGGGTAACTACGAGCAGTACTTC	CASSTGTGGNYEQYF
TRBV7-9	few	-	TRBJ2-4	TGTGCCAGCAGCCCCTTGGGGGGGGGCGCGACCAAAAACATTCAGTACTTC	CASSPLGGGATKNIQYF
TRBV12-5	-	-	TRBJ2-1	TGTGCTAGTGGTTTGGCATACAATGAGCAGTTCTTC	CASGLAYNEQFF
TRBV27	-	-	TRBJ1-5	TGTGCCAGCAGTAATGGACAGCCCAATCAGCCCCAGCATTTT	CASSNGQPNQPQHF
TRBV11-2	once	TRBD2	TRBJ2-2	TGTGCCAGCAGCTTACGACTAGCGGGAGGAACGAACACCGGGGAGCTGTTTTTT	CASSLRLAGGTNTGELFF
TRBV27	-	TRBD1	TRBJ1-2	TGTGCCAGCAGTTTATCGCCAGGGGGTAACTATGGCTACACCTTC	CASSLSPGGNYGYTF
TRBV18	few	-	TRBJ1-5	TGTGCCAGCTCACCCTCGGACAGTCAGCCCCAGCATTTT	CASSPSDSQPQHF
TRBV5-1	few	-	TRBJ2-3	TGCGCCAGCAGCTTAAGTATCGACAGGAGCACAGATACGCAGTATTTT	CASSLSIDRSTDTQYF
TRBV9	-	-	TRBJ1-1	TGTGCCAGCAGCCGCCAGGCGCCCAACACTGAAGCTTTCTTT	CASSRQAPNTEAFF
TRBV27	-	-	TRBJ1-1	TGTGCCAGCAGTTTATGGGCCAGCCCTTACACTGAAGCTTTCTTT	CASSLWASPYTEAFF
TRBV6-5	once	-	TRBJ1-2	TGTGCCAGCAGTTACTCTAGAGGGGGAAATGGCTACACCTTC	CASSYSRGGNGYTF
TRBV29-1	few	-	TRBJ2-3	TGCAGCGTAAGACCCGGGGATACGCAGTATTTT	CSVRPGDTQYF
TRBV28	-	TRBD1	TRBJ1-5	TGTGCCAGCAGTTCAGGGGGCAGTCAGCCCCAGCATTTT	CASSSGGSQPQHF
TRBV9	-	TRBD2	TRBJ2-7	TGTGCCAGCAGCGTCTCTAGCGGGAGGCATTCCTACGAGCAGTACTTC	CASSVSSGRHSYEQYF
TRBV5-1	-	-	TRBJ1-5	TGCGCCAGCAGCTTCGGGGGGCCCCCTCAGCCCCAGCATTTT	CASSFGGPPQPQHF
TRBV30	-	TRBD1	TRBJ1-2	TGTGCCTGGAGTGTGGACAGGGGTAGCTATGGCTACACCTTC	CAWSVDRGSYGYTF
TRBV12-2	-	-	TRBJ2-7	TGTGCAAGTCGCTTAGGTCCGGGACAGGGGGTTCAGTACGAGCAGTACTTC	CASRLGPGQGVQYEQYF
TRBV2	-	-	TRBJ2-7	TGTGCCAGCAGCCTGGATCGGGGGGAGCAGTACTTC	CASSLDRGEQYF
TRBV4-2	-	TRBD1	TRBJ1-2	TGTGCCAGCAGCCAGGCATGGGACAGGGGGCCCGTTGGCTACACCTTC	CASSQAWDRGPVGYTF
TRBV2	-	-	TRBJ2-7	TGTGCCAGCAGTGGCAGAACCTACGAGCAGTACTTC	CASSGRTYEQYF
TRBV4-3	-	-	TRBJ2-1	TGCGCCAGCAGCCAAGAATGGACGGGAAGCTCCTACAATGAGCAGTTCTTC	CASSQEWTGSSYNEQFF
TRBV5-6	few	TRBD1	TRBJ2-7	TGTGCCAGCAGCCTCCGGGACAGTGCCTCCTACGAGCAGTACTTC	CASSLRDSASYEQYF
TRBV28	-	TRBD1	TRBJ2-1	TGTGCCAGCAGTGGCCACGGGACAGGCCCATCCTACAATGAGCAGTTCTTC	CASSGHGTGPSYNEQFF
TRBV27	-	-	TRBJ2-1	TGTGCCAGCAGGGCCGGGGTGGCCTATCCTTACAATGAGCAGTTCTTC	CASRAGVAYPYNEQFF
TRBV7-2	-	TRBD2	TRBJ2-3	TGTGCCAGCAGCGCTCTACGGTGGGGCGGGAGGGATGATACGCAGTATTTT	CASSALRWGGRDDTQYF
TRBV19	-	TRBD2	TRBJ2-7	TGTGCCAGTAAGGGCGGGACTAGCGTTAACGAGCAGTACTTC	CASKGGTSVNEQYF
TRBV7-9	-	-	TRBJ2-5	TGTGCCAGCAGCTCCGGAGAGACCCAGTACTTC	CASSSGETQYF
TRBV4-3	-	TRBD1	TRBJ1-1	TGCGCCAGCAGCCAAGCCGGACAGGGGAACACTGAAGCTTTCTTT	CASSQAGQGNTEAFF
TRBV11-2	-	TRBD2	TRBJ2-5	TGTGCCAGCAGCTTTACTAGCGGGAGGACACAAGGAGAGACCCAGTACTTC	CASSFTSGRTQGETQYF
TRBV30	-	-	TRBJ2-3	TGTGCCTGGAGTGTAATGTTGGGCGGCACAGATACGCAGTATTTT	CAWSVMLGGTDTQYF
TRBV28	-	-	TRBJ1-1	TGTGCCAGCCCTCCGGCCGCGCGGCCGGAGAACACTGAAGCTTTCTTT	CASPPAARPENTEAFF
TRBV19	-	TRBD2	TRBJ2-2	TGTGCCAGTAGTATAAGCCCCACGAGCGGGAGGGCCGGGGAGCTGTTTTTT	CASSISPTSGRAGELFF
TRBV28	-	-	TRBJ2-7	TGTGCCAGCAGTTTCCCCCCGACTGGAACCCACGGCGAGCAGTACTTC	CASSFPPTGTHGEQYF
TRBV6-5	-	-	TRBJ1-3	TGTGCCAGCTCCAGGGGATCTAGTGGAAACACCATATATTTT	CASSRGSSGNTIYF
TRBV27	few	-	TRBJ2-1	TGTGCCAGCAGTTTGGACTTCTACAATGAGCAGTTCTTC	CASSLDFYNEQFF
TRBV11-2	few	TRBD1	TRBJ2-1	TGTGCCAGCAGTTTTACCGGGACAGGAGACTACAATGAGCAGTTCTTC	CASSFTGTGDYNEQFF
TRBV11-2	few	-	TRBJ2-7	TGTGCCAGCAGCATAAACGGACCCTTAGAGGGGCAGTACTTC	CASSINGPLEGQYF
TRBV7-2	-	-	TRBJ1-5	TGTGCCAGCAGCTTAGCGCAGGCCCCGCCCCAGCATTTT	CASSLAQAPPQHF
TRBV7-3	-	-	TRBJ2-7	TGTGCCAGCAGCTCCGCTTCAGTATCCGAGCAGTACTTC	CASSSASVSEQYF
TRBV7-3	-	-	TRBJ1-5	TGTGCCAGCAGCTCAGACCTGACAGGTTGGAATCAGCCCCAGCATTTT	CASSSDLTGWNQPQHF
TRBV27	-	-	TRBJ2-7	TGTGCCAGCAGTCAGGGTTCCTACGAGCAGTACTTC	CASSQGSYEQYF
TRBV28	-	TRBD1	TRBJ1-1	TGTGCCAGCAGTTCAGGGACAGCGAACACTGAAGCTTTCTTT	CASSSGTANTEAFF
TRBV7-2	-	TRBD2	TRBJ2-3	TGTGCCAGCAGCTTATACGGCGGGAGGGCCCAAGATACGCAGTATTTT	CASSLYGGRAQDTQYF
TRBV19	-	-	TRBJ1-2	TGTGCCAGTACGGCCAGGGTGTTCTATGGCTACACCTTC	CASTARVFYGYTF
TRBV7-9	-	TRBD2	TRBJ2-1	TGTGCCAGCAGCTTGTTAAGCGGGAGGGGGGAGCAGTTCTTC	CASSLLSGRGEQFF
TRBV5-5	-	-	TRBJ1-1	TGTGCCAGCAGCTTGAAGGGAGACACTGAAGCTTTCTTT	CASSLKGDTEAFF
TRBV28	-	-	TRBJ2-3	TGTGCCAGCAGAAGAGCCACAGATACGCAGTATTTT	CASRRATDTQYF
TRBV6-5	-	-	TRBJ2-7	TGTGCCAGCAGTTCCCCCATGACAGAGTTCCCCTACGAGCAGTACTTC	CASSSPMTEFPYEQYF
TRBV19	-	TRBD1	TRBJ1-5	TGTGCCAGTACTCTCAGGACAGGGGATCAGCCCCAGCATTTT	CASTLRTGDQPQHF
TRBV27	-	-	TRBJ1-5	TGTGCCAGCAGTTACGACAGTTCCCATAGCAATCAGCCCCAGCATTTT	CASSYDSSHSNQPQHF
TRBV7-3	once	-	TRBJ2-7	TGTGCCAGCAGCTGGGGCGGGACTTCACCCTACGAGCAGTACTTC	CASSWGGTSPYEQYF
TRBV15	-	-	TRBJ2-4	TGTGCCACCAGCAGAGATCGGCGGGACATTCAGTACTTC	CATSRDRRDIQYF
TRBV30	-	-	TRBJ2-5	TGTGCCTGGAGTGTGACAGGTGACGGAGAGACCCAGTACTTC	CAWSVTGDGETQYF
TRBV4-2	-	TRBD2	TRBJ2-3	TGTGCCAGCAGCACCAGGGGGACTAGCGGGACAGAAGACACAGATACGCAGTATTTT	CASSTRGTSGTEDTDTQYF
TRBV7-2	-	-	TRBJ1-5	TGTGCCAGCAGCTTAGTTAGGGACTTCAATCAGCCCCAGCATTTT	CASSLVRDFNQPQHF
TRBV28	-	-	TRBJ2-3	TGTGCCAGCAGTCTCTTAGCGGCAGATACGCAGTATTTT	CASSLLAADTQYF
TRBV11-2	-	-	TRBJ2-1	TGTGCCAGCAGCCTCCTGGCGGGACGGGGAGATGAGCAGTTCTTC	CASSLLAGRGDEQFF